What follows describes a single TCR beta chain. This sample was taken from a study of OX40 agonist ivuxolimab in advanced cancers. The assay was immunoSEQ multiplex PCR, and TCRdb's table has in-frame clones only and misses some. This sample has around 53,000 clones, with more than 70% found just once. Between the trimmed V and J ends, which lost 4 bases and 4 bases, there was a span of 14 bases. Germline V CDR1 and CDR2: ENHRY, SYGVKD. The CDR3 loop spans 15 amino acids. The TCR sequence derives from an adult with an advanced solid tumor such as melanoma, head and neck, liver or kidney cancer. The chain combines TRBV10-3 with TRBJ1-5, with a tentative D call TRBD1 (5 bases). Sequences were derived from CD4+ or CD8+ T cells sorted from blood, sampled in a trial of the OX40 agonist ivuxolimab. The CDR3 region is CAISGVGDRNQPQHF. CDR3 in DNA: TGTGCCATCAGTGGAGTGGGGGATCGGAATCAGCCCCAGCATTTT.